The clone carrying this T cell receptor beta chain was seen a single time. The antigen remains unidentified. This specimen belongs to a study of OX40 agonist ivuxolimab in advanced cancers. Background on the study: The dose-escalation cohort had hepatocellular carcinoma, melanoma, renal cell or head and neck cancer. Whole-study results and caveats: The average count of expanded clones was higher among CD8+ T cells than among CD4+.

Blood specimens came from baseline, cycle 4 day 1, and cycle 7 day 1. Germline V gives CDR1 SNHLY, CDR2 FYNNEI. This CDR3 is built from 14 residues. V was pared by 8 bases and J by 2 bases, with 6 bases of the junction left unmatched. Some clones are missing from TCRdb's copy, which holds only in-frame ones; the method was immunoSEQ multiplex PCR. The sample lists around 53,000 clones, roughly 90% occurring once. The receptor was isolated from an adult with an advanced solid tumor such as melanoma, head and neck, liver or kidney cancer. The rearrangement uses TRBV2 and TRBJ1-5; the match to TRBD1 covers 7 bases. This specimen was CD4+ or CD8+ T cells sorted from blood, taken in a trial of the OX40 agonist ivuxolimab. The CDR3 DNA reads TGTGCCAGCTTGGACAGGCTAGGCAATCAGCCCCAGCATTTT. Translated: CASLDRLGNQPQHF.